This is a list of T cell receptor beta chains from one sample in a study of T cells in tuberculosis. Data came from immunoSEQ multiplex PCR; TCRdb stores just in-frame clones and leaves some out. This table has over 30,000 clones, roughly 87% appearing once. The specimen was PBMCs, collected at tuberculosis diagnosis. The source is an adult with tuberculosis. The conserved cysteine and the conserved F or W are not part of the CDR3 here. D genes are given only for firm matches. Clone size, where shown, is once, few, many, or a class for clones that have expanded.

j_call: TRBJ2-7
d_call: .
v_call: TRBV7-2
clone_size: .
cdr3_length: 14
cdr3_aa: ASSPQGRVIAYEQY

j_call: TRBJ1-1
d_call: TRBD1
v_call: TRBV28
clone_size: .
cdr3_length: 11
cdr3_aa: ASSRTGITPAF

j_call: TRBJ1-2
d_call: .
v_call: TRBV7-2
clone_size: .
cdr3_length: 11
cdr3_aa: ASSLDSVYGYT

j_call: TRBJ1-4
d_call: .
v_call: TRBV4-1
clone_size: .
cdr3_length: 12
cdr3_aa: ASSHKPAGEKLF

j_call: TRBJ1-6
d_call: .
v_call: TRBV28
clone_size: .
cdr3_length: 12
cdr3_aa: ASSSGSRNSPLH

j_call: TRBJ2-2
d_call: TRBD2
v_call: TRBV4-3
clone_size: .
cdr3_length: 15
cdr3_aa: ASSQEIGGAEAGELF

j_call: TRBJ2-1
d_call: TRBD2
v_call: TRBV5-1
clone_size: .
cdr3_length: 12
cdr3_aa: ASRYSGSINEQF

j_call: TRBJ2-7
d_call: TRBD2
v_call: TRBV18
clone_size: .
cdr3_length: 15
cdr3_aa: ASSPISGGPNLYEQY

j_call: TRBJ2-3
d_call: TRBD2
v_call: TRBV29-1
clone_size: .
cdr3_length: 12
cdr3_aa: SVSSGSSTDTQY

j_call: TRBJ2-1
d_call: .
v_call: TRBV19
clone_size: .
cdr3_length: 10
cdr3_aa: ASSNPAAEQF

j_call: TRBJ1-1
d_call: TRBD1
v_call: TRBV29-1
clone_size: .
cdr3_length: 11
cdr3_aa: SVGDRDGTEAF

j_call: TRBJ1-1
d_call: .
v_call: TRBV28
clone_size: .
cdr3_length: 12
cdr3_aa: ASSFTGRNTEAF

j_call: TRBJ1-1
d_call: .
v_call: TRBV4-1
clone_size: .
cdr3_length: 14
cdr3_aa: ASRSTQGLMNTEAF

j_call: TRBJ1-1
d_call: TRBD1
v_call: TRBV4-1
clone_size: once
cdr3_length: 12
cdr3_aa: ASSRQGVGTEAF

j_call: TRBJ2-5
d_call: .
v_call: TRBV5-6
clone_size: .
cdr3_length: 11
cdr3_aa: ASSRTGVETQY

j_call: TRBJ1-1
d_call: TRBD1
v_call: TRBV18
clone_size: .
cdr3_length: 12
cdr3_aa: ASSLGQEYTEAF